Listed below are T cell receptor beta chains from one sample, sequenced in a study of T-cell memory formation after mild COVID-19. MiXCR, run by TCRdb on the 5' RACE reads, gives a single entry per CDR3 protein. The sample lists roughly 110,000 distinct CDR3 sequences; roughly 12% were seen once. The specimen sequenced was PBMCs or a T cell subset sorted from them (not recorded which). The origin of the receptors is an adult woman who had mild COVID-19 (a few samples of this study predate the infection). Cell type and time point are not known. CDR3s include the opening cysteine and the closing phenylalanine or tryptophan. A D gene is named only where the DNA matches it firmly. Rows give clone size only sometimes, using once, few, many, or a class for an expanded clone.

TRBV9,NA,NA,13,TRBJ1-4,CASSSGGARELFF,TGTGCCAGCAGTTCTGGGGGTGCCCGAGAACTGTTTTTT
TRBV2,NA,NA,16,TRBJ2-6,CASSARIDSGANVLTF,TGTGCCAGCAGTGCCCGGATAGACTCTGGGGCCAACGTCCTGACTTTC
TRBV4-3,NA,NA,17,TRBJ2-6,CASSQDKVRYGANVLTF,TGCGCCAGCAGCCAAGATAAGGTGCGGTACGGGGCCAACGTCCTGACTTTC
TRBV12-3/TRBV12-4,NA,NA,13,TRBJ2-3,CATLLGSTDTQYF,TGTGCCACCTTACTGGGCAGCACAGATACGCAGTATTTT
TRBV29-1,many,NA,10,TRBJ2-1,CSVVINEQFF,TGCAGCGTTGTTATCAATGAGCAGTTCTTC
TRBV12-3/TRBV12-4,few,TRBD2,13,TRBJ2-3,CASSFSGSDTQYF,TGTGCCAGCAGTTTTAGCGGGTCAGATACGCAGTATTTT
TRBV7-9,few,TRBD1,14,TRBJ2-7,CASSLNDRAYEQYF,TGTGCCAGCAGCTTAAATGACAGGGCCTACGAGCAGTACTTC
TRBV5-1,few,NA,16,TRBJ2-2,CASSLIEGGFTGELFF,TGCGCCAGCAGCTTGATCGAGGGAGGTTTCACCGGGGAGCTGTTTTTT
TRBV7-6,NA,NA,17,TRBJ1-1,CASSPGPTGPQGTEAFF,TGTGCCAGCAGCCCAGGCCCGACAGGCCCTCAGGGCACTGAAGCTTTCTTT
TRBV5-1,few,TRBD1,16,TRBJ2-2,CASSDRDRGSTGELFF,TGCGCCAGCAGCGACCGGGACAGGGGCTCGACCGGGGAGCTGTTTTTT
TRBV29-1,few,NA,15,TRBJ2-1,CSVLGGLTSYNEQFF,TGCAGCGTGCTAGGGGGGTTAACATCCTACAATGAGCAGTTCTTC
TRBV29-1,NA,TRBD1,11,TRBJ2-7,CSVLGQGGKYF,TGCAGCGTCCTCGGACAGGGCGGGAAGTACTTC
TRBV24-1,few,TRBD2,16,TRBJ2-1,CATSEERLAGGFEQFF,TGTGCCACCAGTGAAGAACGGCTAGCGGGAGGGTTTGAGCAGTTCTTC
TRBV4-1,few,NA,13,TRBJ1-5,CASSQHHNQPQHF,TGCGCCAGCAGCCAACACCACAATCAGCCCCAGCATTTT
TRBV27,few,TRBD2,15,TRBJ2-7,CASSLGTSVINEQYF,TGTGCCAGCAGTTTAGGGACTAGCGTGATCAACGAGCAGTACTTC
TRBV5-1,NA,TRBD2,15,TRBJ2-5,CASSLLAGGEETQYF,TGCGCCAGCAGCCTCCTAGCGGGGGGCGAGGAGACCCAGTACTTC
TRBV6-5,NA,NA,13,TRBJ1-1,CASSYSKDTEAFF,TGTGCCAGCAGTTACTCGAAGGACACTGAAGCTTTCTTT
TRBV7-8,few,TRBD2,15,TRBJ2-3,CASSLERGDADTQYF,TGTGCCAGCAGCTTAGAGCGGGGGGACGCAGATACGCAGTATTTT
TRBV4-3,NA,NA,14,TRBJ1-1,CASSHGGDLSEAFF,TGCGCCAGCAGCCACGGTGGAGATCTCAGTGAAGCTTTCTTT
TRBV6-5,NA,NA,15,TRBJ2-1,CASSYYTGTGREQFF,TGTGCCAGCAGTTACTATACCGGGACGGGACGTGAGCAGTTCTTC
TRBV29-1,NA,TRBD2,15,TRBJ2-2,CSVELERDFTGELFF,TGCAGCGTTGAGTTAGAGCGGGATTTCACCGGGGAGCTGTTTTTT
TRBV10-3,NA,TRBD2,18,TRBJ2-3,CAISDKGLAGGPTDTQYF,TGTGCCATCAGTGATAAGGGACTAGCGGGGGGACCCACAGATACGCAGTATTTT
TRBV10-3,few,NA,15,TRBJ2-7,CAISESEGGGDEQYF,TGTGCCATCAGTGAGTCCGAGGGAGGGGGCGACGAGCAGTACTTC
TRBV20-1,few,NA,12,TRBJ2-5,CSARDISRVQYF,TGCAGTGCAAGGGACATCTCAAGGGTCCAGTACTTC